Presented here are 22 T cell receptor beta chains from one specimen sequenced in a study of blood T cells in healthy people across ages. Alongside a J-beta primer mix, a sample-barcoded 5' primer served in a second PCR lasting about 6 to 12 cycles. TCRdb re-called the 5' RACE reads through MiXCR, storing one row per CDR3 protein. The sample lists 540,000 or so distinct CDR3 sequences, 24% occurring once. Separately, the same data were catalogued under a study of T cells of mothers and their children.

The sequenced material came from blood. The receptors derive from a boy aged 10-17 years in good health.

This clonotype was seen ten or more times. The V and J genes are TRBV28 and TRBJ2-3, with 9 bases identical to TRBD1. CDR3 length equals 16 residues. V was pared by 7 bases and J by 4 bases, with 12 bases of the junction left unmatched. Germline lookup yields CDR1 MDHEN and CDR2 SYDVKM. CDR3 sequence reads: CASIPLGTGYSDTQYF. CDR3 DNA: TGTGCCAGCATCCCCTTGGGGACAGGGTATTCAGATACGCAGTATTTT. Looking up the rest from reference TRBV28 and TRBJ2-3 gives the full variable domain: DVKVTQSSRYLVKRTGEKVFLECVQDMDHENMFWYRQDPGLGLRLIYFSYDVKMKEKGDIPEGYSVSREKKERFSLILESASTNQTSMYLCASIPLGTGYSDTQYFGPGTRLTVL.

Here the CDR3 DNA reads TGTGCCAGCAGCGTAGTGGCTAGCTCCTACGAGCAGTACTTC. The encoded protein is CASSVVASSYEQYF. V usage is TRBV9 and J usage is TRBJ2-7; D not resolved. This CDR3 region has 14 residues. Germline CDR1 is SGDLS and CDR2 is YYNGEE. V lost 0 bases, J lost 0 bases, and 7 bases lay in between. Based on the CDR3 plus reference TRBV9 and TRBJ2-7, the full variable domain is DSGVTQTPKHLITATGQRVTLRCSPRSGDLSVYWYQQSLDQGLQFLIQYYNGEERAKGNILERFSAQQFPDLHSELNLSSLELGDSALYFCASSVVASSYEQYFGPGTRLTVT.

The CDR3 nucleotides read TGCAGTGCTAGAGAGGGGTTGGGTAATCAGCCCCAGCATTTT. This encodes CSAREGLGNQPQHF. This chain connects TRBV20-1 to TRBJ1-5, with D hard to call. Germline V lookup: CDR1 DFQATT, CDR2 SNEGSKA (reference sequence). There are 14 residues in the CDR3. Trimming took off 0 bases at V and 4 bases at J, with 10 bases between the two ends.

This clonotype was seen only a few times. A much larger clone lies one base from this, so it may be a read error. In DNA, the CDR3 is TGCAGTGCTCGGACTAGCGGGGGATTGGAGACCCAGTACTTC. This translates into CSARTSGGLETQYF. The chain combines TRBV20-1 with TRBJ2-7; 13 nucleotides match TRBD2. The J call is in doubt because the DNA end fits TRBJ2-5 better. This CDR3 region has 14 residues. CDR1 DFQATT and CDR2 SNEGSKA come from the germline V gene (reference sequence).

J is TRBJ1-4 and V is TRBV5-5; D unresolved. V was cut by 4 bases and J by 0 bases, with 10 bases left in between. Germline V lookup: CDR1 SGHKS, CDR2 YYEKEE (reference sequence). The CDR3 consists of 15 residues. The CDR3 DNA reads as TGTGCCAGCAGCGGTACCCCGGCAACTAATGAAAAACTGTTTTTT. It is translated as CASSGTPATNEKLFF. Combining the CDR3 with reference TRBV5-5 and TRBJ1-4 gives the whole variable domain DAGVTQSPTHLIKTRGQQVTLRCSPISGHKSVSWYQQVLGQGPQFIFQYYEKEERGRGNFPDRFSARQFPNYSSELNVNALLLGDSALYLCASSGTPATNEKLFFGSGTQLSVL.

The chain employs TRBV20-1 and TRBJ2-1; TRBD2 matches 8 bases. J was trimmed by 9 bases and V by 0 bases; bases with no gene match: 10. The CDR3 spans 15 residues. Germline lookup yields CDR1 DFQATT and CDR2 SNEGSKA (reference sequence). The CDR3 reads CSARDSRRGAGEQFF. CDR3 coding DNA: TGCAGTGCTAGAGATAGTAGGCGGGGGGCTGGTGAGCAGTTCTTC.

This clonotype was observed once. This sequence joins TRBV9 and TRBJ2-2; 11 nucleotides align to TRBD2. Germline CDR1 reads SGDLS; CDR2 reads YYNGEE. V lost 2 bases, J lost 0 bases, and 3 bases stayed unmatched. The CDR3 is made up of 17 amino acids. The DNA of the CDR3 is TGTGCCAGCAGCGTTTCTAGCGGGGGGCCGAACACCGGGGAGCTGTTTTTT. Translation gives CASSVSSGGPNTGELFF.

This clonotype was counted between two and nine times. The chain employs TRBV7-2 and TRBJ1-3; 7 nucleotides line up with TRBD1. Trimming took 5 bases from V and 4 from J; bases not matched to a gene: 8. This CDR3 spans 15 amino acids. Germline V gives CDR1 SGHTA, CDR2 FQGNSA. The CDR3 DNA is TGTGCCAGCAGCCCTATAACAGGGGCGGGAAACACCATATATTTT. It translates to CASSPITGAGNTIYF.

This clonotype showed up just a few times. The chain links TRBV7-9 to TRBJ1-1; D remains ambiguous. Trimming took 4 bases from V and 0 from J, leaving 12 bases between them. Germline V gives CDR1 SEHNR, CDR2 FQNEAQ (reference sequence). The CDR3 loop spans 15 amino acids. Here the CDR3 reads CASSSITGMNTEAFF. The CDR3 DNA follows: TGTGCCAGCAGCTCGATAACGGGAATGAACACTGAAGCTTTCTTT.

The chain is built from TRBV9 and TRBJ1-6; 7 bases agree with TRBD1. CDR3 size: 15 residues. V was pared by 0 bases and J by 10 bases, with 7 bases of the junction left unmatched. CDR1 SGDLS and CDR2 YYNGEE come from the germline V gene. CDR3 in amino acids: CASSVAGTVRSPLHF. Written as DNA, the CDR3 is TGTGCCAGCAGCGTAGCGGGGACAGTGAGGTCACCCCTCCACTTT. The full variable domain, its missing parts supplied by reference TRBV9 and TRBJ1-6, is DSGVTQTPKHLITATGQRVTLRCSPRSGDLSVYWYQQSLDQGLQFLIQYYNGEERAKGNILERFSAQQFPDLHSELNLSSLELGDSALYFCASSVAGTVRSPLHFGNGTRLTVT.

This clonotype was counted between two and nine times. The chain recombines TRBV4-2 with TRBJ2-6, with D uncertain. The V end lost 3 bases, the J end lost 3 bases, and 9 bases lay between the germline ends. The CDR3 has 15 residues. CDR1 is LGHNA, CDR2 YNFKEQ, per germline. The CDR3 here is CASSQGLGGANVLTF. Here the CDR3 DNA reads TGTGCCAGCAGCCAGGGGTTAGGTGGGGCCAACGTCCTGACTTTC.

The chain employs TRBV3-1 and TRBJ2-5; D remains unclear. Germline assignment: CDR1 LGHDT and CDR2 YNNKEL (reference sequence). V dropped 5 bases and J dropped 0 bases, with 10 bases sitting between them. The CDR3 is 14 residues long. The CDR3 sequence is CASSVRSNQETQYF. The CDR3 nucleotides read TGTGCCAGCAGCGTGCGGTCAAACCAAGAGACCCAGTACTTC.

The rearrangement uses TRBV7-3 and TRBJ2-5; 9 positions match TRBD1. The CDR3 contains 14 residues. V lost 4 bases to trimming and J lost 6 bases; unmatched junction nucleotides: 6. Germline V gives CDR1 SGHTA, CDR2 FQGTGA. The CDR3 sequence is CASSSSGTGKTQYF. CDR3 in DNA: TGTGCCAGCAGCTCCTCCGGGACAGGGAAGACCCAGTACTTC. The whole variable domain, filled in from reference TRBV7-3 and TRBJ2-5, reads GAGVSQTPSNKVTEKGKYVELRCDPISGHTALYWYRQSLGQGPEFLIYFQGTGAADDSGLPNDRFFAVRPEGSVSTLKIQRTERGDSAVYLCASSSSGTGKTQYFGPGTRLLVL.

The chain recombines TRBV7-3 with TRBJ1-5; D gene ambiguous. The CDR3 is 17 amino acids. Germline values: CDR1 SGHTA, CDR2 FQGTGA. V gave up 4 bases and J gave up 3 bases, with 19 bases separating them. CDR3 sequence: CASSSRGSLKFNQPQHF. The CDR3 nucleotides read TGTGCCAGCAGCTCCCGTGGCTCCCTCAAGTTCAATCAGCCCCAGCATTTT.

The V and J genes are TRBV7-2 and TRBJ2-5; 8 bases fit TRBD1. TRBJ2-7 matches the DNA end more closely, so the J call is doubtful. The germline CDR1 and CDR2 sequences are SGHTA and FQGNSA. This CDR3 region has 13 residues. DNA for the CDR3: TGTGCCAGCAGGGAGATAACAGGGGGCGAGCAGTACTTC. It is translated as CASREITGGEQYF.

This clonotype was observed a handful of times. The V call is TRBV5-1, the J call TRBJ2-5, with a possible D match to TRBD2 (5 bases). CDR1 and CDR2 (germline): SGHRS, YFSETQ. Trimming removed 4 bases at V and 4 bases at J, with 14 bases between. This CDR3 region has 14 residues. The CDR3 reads CASSPDQRVETQYF. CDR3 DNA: TGCGCCAGCAGCCCGGACCAGAGGGTAGAGACCCAGTACTTC.

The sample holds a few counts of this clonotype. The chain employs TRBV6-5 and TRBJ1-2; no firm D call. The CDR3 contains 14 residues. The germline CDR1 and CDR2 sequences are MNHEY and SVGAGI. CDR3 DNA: TGTGTCCCCGGGCGGGCGCAGCGTTTGAATGGCTACACCTTC. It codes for CVPGRAQRLNGYTF.

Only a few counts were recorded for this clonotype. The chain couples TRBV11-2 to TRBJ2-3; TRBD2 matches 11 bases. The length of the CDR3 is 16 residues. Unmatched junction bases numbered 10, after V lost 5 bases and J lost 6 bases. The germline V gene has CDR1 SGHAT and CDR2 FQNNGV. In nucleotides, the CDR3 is TGTGCCAGCAGCCCCCAACTAGCGGGGGTGACCGATACGCAGTATTTT. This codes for CASSPQLAGVTDTQYF.

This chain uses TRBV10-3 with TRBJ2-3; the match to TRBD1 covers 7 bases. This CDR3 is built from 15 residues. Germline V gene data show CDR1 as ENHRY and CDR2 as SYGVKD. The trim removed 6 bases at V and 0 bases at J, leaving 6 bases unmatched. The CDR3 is CAIRETGTSTDTQYF. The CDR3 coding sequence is TGTGCCATCAGGGAGACAGGGACAAGCACAGATACGCAGTATTTT.

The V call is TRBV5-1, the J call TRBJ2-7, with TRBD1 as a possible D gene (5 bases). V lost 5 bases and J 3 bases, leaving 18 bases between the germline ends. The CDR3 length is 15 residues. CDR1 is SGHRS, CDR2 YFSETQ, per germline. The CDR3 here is CASRGVQTNLYEQYF. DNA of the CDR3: TGCGCCAGCAGAGGGGTCCAAACGAACCTCTACGAGCAGTACTTC.

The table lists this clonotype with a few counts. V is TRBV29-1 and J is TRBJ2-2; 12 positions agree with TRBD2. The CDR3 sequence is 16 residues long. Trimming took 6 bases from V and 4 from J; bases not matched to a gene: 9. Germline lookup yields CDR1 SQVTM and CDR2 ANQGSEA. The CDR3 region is CSVPQPTSGSTGELFF. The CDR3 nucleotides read TGCAGCGTCCCTCAACCGACTAGCGGGAGCACCGGGGAGCTGTTTTTT.

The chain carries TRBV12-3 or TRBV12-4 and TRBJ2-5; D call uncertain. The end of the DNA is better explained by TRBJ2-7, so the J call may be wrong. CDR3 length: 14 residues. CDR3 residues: CASSAKTEPYEQYF. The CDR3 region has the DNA TGTGCCAGCAGCGCTAAGACGGAACCCTACGAGCAGTACTTC.